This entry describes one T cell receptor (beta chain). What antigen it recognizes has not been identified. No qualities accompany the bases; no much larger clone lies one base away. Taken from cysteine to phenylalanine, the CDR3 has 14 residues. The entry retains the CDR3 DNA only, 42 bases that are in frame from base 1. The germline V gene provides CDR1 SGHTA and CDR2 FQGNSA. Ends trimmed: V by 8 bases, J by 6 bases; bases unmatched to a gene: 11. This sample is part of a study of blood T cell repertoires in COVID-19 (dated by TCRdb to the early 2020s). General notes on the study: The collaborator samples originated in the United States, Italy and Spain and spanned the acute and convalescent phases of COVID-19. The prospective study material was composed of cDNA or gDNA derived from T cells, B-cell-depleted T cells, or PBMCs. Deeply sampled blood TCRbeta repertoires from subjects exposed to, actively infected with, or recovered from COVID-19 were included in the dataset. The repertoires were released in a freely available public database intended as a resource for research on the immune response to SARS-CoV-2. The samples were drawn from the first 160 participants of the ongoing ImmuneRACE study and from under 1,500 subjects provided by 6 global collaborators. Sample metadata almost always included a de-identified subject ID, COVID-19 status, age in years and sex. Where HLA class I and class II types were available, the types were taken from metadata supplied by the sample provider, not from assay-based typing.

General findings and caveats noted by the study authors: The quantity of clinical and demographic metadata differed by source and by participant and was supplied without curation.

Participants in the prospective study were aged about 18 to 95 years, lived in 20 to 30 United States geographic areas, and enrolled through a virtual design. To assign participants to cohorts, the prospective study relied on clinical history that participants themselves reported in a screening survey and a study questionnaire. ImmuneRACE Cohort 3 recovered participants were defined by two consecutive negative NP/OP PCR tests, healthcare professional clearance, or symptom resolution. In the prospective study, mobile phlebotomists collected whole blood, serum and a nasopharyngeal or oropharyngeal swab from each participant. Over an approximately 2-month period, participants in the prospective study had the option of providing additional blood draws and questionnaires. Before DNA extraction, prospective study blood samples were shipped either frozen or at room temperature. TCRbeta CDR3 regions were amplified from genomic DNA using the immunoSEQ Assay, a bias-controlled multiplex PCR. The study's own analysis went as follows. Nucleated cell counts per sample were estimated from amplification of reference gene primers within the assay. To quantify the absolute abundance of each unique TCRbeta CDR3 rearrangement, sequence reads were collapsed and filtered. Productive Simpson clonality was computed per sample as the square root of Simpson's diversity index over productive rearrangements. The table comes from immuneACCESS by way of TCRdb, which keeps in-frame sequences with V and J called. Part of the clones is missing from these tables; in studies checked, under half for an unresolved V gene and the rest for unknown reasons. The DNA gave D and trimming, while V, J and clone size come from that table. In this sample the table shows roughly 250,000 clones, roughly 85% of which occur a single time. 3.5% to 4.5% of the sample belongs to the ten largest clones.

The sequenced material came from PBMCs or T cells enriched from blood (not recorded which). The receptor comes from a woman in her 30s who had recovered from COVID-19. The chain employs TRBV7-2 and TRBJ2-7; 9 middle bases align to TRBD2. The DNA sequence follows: TGTGCCAGCTGCGGGGGGGCCCCGGGGTTCGAGCAGTACTTC. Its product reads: CASCGGAPGFEQYF.